Below are 10 T cell receptor beta chains sequenced from a single sample in a study of monozygotic twins with inflammatory bowel disease. TCRdb derives one entry per CDR3 protein from the 5' RACE reads, leaving out DNA. This sample lists about 300,000 distinct CDR3 sequences; its ten largest clones have approximately 5.4%. Sequenced: blood. These receptors were taken from a human donor with ulcerative colitis or Crohn's disease, or a healthy co-twin of an affected twin (not recorded which).

The gene calls are TRBV7-2 and TRBJ1-2; the D gene TCRdb calls, TRBD1, cannot be checked with no DNA. Germline values: CDR1 SGHTA, CDR2 FQGNSA. The CDR3 runs 14 residues. The CDR3 loop reads CASNKDPGWGGYTF.

The chain links TRBV20-1 to TRBJ2-1; as DNA is missing, the TRBD2 call by TCRdb cannot be tested. Germline V gene sequence: CDR1 DFQATT, CDR2 SNEGSKA (reference sequence). This CDR3 has 12 amino acids. The CDR3 is CSARGLAGEQFF.

The chain joins TRBV12-3 or TRBV12-4 to TRBJ1-5; TCRdb's assignment of TRBD1 cannot be checked, as there is no DNA. There are 15 residues in the CDR3. CDR3 sequence: CASSPRGQGNQPQHF.

The chain is built from TRBV12-3 or TRBV12-4 and TRBJ2-7; TCRdb's D call of TRBD1 is untestable without DNA. This CDR3 contains 14 residues. The CDR3 region is CASSTGGAVYEQYF.

The V call is TRBV19, the J call TRBJ1-2; lacking DNA, the TRBD1 call made by TCRdb goes unchecked. The germline gives CDR1 LNHDA, CDR2 SQIVND (reference sequence). The CDR3 extends over 16 amino acids. CDR3 loop: CARTFVQGVLNYGYTF.

The chain links TRBV29-1 to TRBJ1-1; absent DNA, TCRdb's TRBD1 call cannot be checked. The germline V gene has CDR1 SQVTM and CDR2 ANQGSEA. This CDR3 has 15 residues. CDR3 sequence: CSVARKGLLIAEAFF.

The genes are TRBV7-2 and TRBJ1-2; TCRdb picks TRBD1, but there is no DNA to check that call. There are 15 residues in the CDR3. The germline CDR1 and CDR2 sequences are SGHTA and FQGNSA. This chain's CDR3 is CASSSPDRMSYGYTF.

This chain links TRBV7-3 with TRBJ2-5; TCRdb's D call of TRBD1 is untestable without DNA. CDR3 length equals 14 residues. Germline V lookup: CDR1 SGHTA, CDR2 FQGTGA. CDR3 sequence: CASRTGGQGETQYF.

This rearrangement joins TRBV19 to TRBJ1-5. CDR3 length equals 15 residues. Germline V gene lookup returns CDR1 LNHDA and CDR2 SQIVND (reference sequence). The CDR3 protein is CASSIVPGPNQPQHF.

This chain connects TRBV15 to TRBJ2-7. The CDR3 is 14 amino acids. CDR1 is LNHNV, CDR2 YYDKDF, per germline (reference sequence). CDR3 sequence: CATSRDGDSYEQYF.